Below, 11 T cell receptor beta chains from the same sample are listed, as sequenced in a study of cytomegalovirus exposure and HLA in healthy donors. With 60 Vbeta and 13 Jbeta primers, the PCR was carried out. Generated by immunoSEQ multiplex PCR, the TCRdb table keeps only in-frame clones and is missing some. The table includes 95,000 to 150,000 clones, 80% to 85% detected once. Sequencing was performed on PBMCs. These receptors were taken from a woman aged 25-40 years in good health and CMV-seronegative.

This clone was seen a few times. At one boundary the junction diverges from the germline segment, which might be a read error. J is TRBJ2-2 and V is TRBV6-1; no clear D gene. The germline V gene has CDR1 MNHNS and CDR2 SASEGT. The CDR3 runs to 13 residues. The CDR3, as DNA: TGTGCCAGCAGTGAAAGAGCCACCCGGGAGCTGTTTTTT. Translation: CASSERATRELFF.

The chain has TRBV9 and TRBJ1-1; no clear D gene. Trimming removed 6 bases from V and 1 base from J, with 10 bases in between. The CDR3 has 13 amino acids. Looked up from germline, CDR1 is SGDLS and CDR2 is YYNGEE. DNA for the CDR3: TGTGCCAGCACCCCGGTTAGGAACACTGAAGCTTTCTTT. Encoded protein: CASTPVRNTEAFF.

As to this clone: Sequence at one end of the junction differs from germline and may be a read error. The rearrangement links TRBV7-9 to TRBJ1-1; TRBD1 might be the D (6 bases). CDR3 length: 14 residues. Germline loops: CDR1 SEHNR, CDR2 FQNEAQ (reference sequence). CDR3 loop: CSSSLGGPRTEAFF. Written as DNA, the CDR3 is TGTTCCAGCAGCTTAGGGGGGCCGCGGACTGAAGCTTTCTTT.

This chain uses TRBV4-3 with TRBJ1-4; TRBD1 is a possible D gene (5 bases). Germline V CDR1 and CDR2: LGHNA, YSLEER. This CDR3 region has 18 residues. Trimming took off 4 bases at V and 0 bases at J, with 18 bases between the two ends. The CDR3 bases are TGCGCCAGCAGCCCCAATGGACCGACAGTTGCAACTAATGAAAAACTGTTTTTT. Translation: CASSPNGPTVATNEKLFF.

This chain links TRBV5-6 with TRBJ2-2; 8 nucleotides agree with TRBD2. Germline CDR1 reads SGHDT; CDR2 reads YYEEEE. The CDR3 length is 16 residues. With 7 bases clipped from V and 3 bases from J, the junction kept 11 bases outside the gene matches. CDR3 in amino acids: CASGKKREWDTGELFF. The CDR3 DNA reads as TGTGCCAGCGGAAAAAAGCGGGAGTGGGACACCGGGGAGCTGTTTTTT. Drawing the rest from reference TRBV5-6 and TRBJ2-2, the complete variable domain is DAGVTQSPTHLIKTRGQQVTLRCSPKSGHDTVSWYQQALGQGPQFIFQYYEEEERQRGNFPDRFSGHQFPNYSSELNVNALLLGDSALYLCASGKKREWDTGELFFGEGSRLTVL.

V gene TRBV6-5 combines with J gene TRBJ2-7; D might be TRBD2 (6 bases). This CDR3 spans 14 amino acids. Germline V gene lookup returns CDR1 MNHEY and CDR2 SVGAGI. V was trimmed by 4 bases and J by 4 bases, leaving 14 bases between them. CDR3 DNA sequence: TGTGCCAGCAGTTTGGACGGGAGCGGATACGAGCAGTACTTC. It specifies CASSLDGSGYEQYF.

This rearrangement joins TRBV19 to TRBJ2-7; tentatively, D is TRBD2 (5 bases). Germline V gene sequence: CDR1 LNHDA, CDR2 SQIVND (reference sequence). This CDR3 has 14 residues. V gave up 1 base and J gave up 6 bases, with 13 bases separating them. The CDR3 protein is CASSIGILAGEQYF. CDR3 DNA: TGTGCCAGTAGTATAGGGATTCTAGCTGGCGAGCAGTACTTC. The variable domain in full, with the rest retrieved from reference TRBV19 and TRBJ2-7, is DGGITQSPKYLFRKEGQNVTLSCEQNLNHDAMYWYRQDPGQGLRLIYYSQIVNDFQKGDIAEGYSVSREKKESFPLTVTSAQKNPTAFYLCASSIGILAGEQYFGPGTRLTVT.

The J gene is TRBJ2-7, the V gene TRBV2; D may be TRBD1 (6 bases). V lost 4 bases to trimming and J lost 2 bases, with 12 bases between them. The length of the CDR3 is 14 residues. Per germline, CDR1 SNHLY and CDR2 FYNNEI. The CDR3 bases are TGTGCCAGCAGTGGGGGACACGTCCCCTACGAGCAGTACTTC. It translates to CASSGGHVPYEQYF. Together with reference TRBV2 and TRBJ2-7, the CDR3 gives the full variable domain: EPEVTQTPSHQVTQMGQEVILRCVPISNHLYFYWYRQILGQKVEFLVSFYNNEISEKSEIFDDQFSVERPDGSNFTLKIRSTKLEDSAMYFCASSGGHVPYEQYFGPGTRLTVT.

The count of this clone is one. The chain combines TRBV25-1 with TRBJ2-5; TRBD2 matches 14 bases. Germline V lookup: CDR1 MGHDK, CDR2 SYGVNS. Trimming at V came to 1 base and at J to 4 bases, leaving 8 bases not matched to a gene. The CDR3 length is 18 residues. Written as DNA, the CDR3 is TGTGCCAGCAGTGAATCCGGGACTAGCGGGAGTTGGGGAGAGACCCAGTACTTC. Protein sequence: CASSESGTSGSWGETQYF.

The chain combines TRBV7-3 with TRBJ2-1; D gene ambiguous. The V end was cut by 5 bases, the J end by 4 bases, with 9 bases between. The CDR3 sequence is 13 residues long. Germline assignment: CDR1 SGHTA and CDR2 FQGTGA. CDR3 sequence reads: CASSLQAYNEQFF. CDR3 nucleotides: TGTGCCAGCAGCCTTCAGGCGTACAATGAGCAGTTCTTC. Filled out from reference TRBV7-3 and TRBJ2-1, the complete variable domain reads GAGVSQTPSNKVTEKGKYVELRCDPISGHTALYWYRQSLGQGPEFLIYFQGTGAADDSGLPNDRFFAVRPEGSVSTLKIQRTERGDSAVYLCASSLQAYNEQFFGPGTRLTVL.

Only one count was recorded for this clone. CDR3 residues: CASSSSGLAYGYTF. The CDR3, as DNA: TGTGCCAGCAGCTCCTCGGGACTCGCCTATGGCTACACCTTC. The rearrangement links TRBV7-2 to TRBJ1-2; tentatively, D is TRBD1 (5 bases). The CDR3 runs to 14 residues. Trimming left V 4 bases short and J 4 bases short, with 13 bases between. The germline V gene encodes CDR1 SGHTA and CDR2 FQGNSA.